A single sample is the source of the 19 T cell receptor beta chains below, sequenced in a study of long-term antiretroviral therapy in people with HIV. The immunoSEQ assay was v3.0, run at survey level. The assay was immunoSEQ multiplex PCR, and TCRdb's table has in-frame clones only and misses some. The table shows under 25,000 clones, with around three quarters occurring only once. Source: unsorted PBMCs, taken 0.2 years after starting antiretroviral therapy. These receptors all stem from a woman in her forties with HIV.

The rearrangement joins TRBV5-4 to TRBJ2-1; 7 bases fit TRBD2. Germline CDR1 and CDR2: SGHNT and YYREEE (reference sequence). The V gene end was trimmed by 0 bases and the J gene end by 1 base; junction bases not matched to a gene: 1. CDR3 size: 15 residues. DNA for the CDR3: TGTGCCAGCAGCTTGGGGGGGGGTTCCTACAATGAGCAGTTCTTC. Its translation: CASSLGGGSYNEQFF.

The chain employs TRBV27 and TRBJ2-6; no definite D call. This CDR3 has 15 amino acids. Trimming pared 5 bases from V and 1 base from J, leaving 9 bases between. Germline CDR1 is MNHEY and CDR2 is SMNVEV (reference sequence). The CDR3 region has the DNA TGTGCCAGCAGTAGGCAGAGATCTGGGGCCAACGTCCTGACTTTC. It translates to CASSRQRSGANVLTF.

This rearrangement joins TRBV10-3 to TRBJ2-7; 14 bases are shared with TRBD2. Germline V gene lookup returns CDR1 ENHRY and CDR2 SYGVKD. This CDR3 contains 15 residues. The V gene end was trimmed by 3 bases and the J gene end by 6 bases; junction bases not matched to a gene: 4. The CDR3 here is CAISEVGLAGAEQYF. CDR3 coding DNA: TGTGCCATCAGTGAAGTGGGACTAGCGGGAGCCGAGCAGTACTTC.

The chain uses TRBV5-4 and TRBJ2-7; 7 nucleotides align to TRBD1. The CDR3 has 15 amino acids. Germline V gives CDR1 SGHNT, CDR2 YYREEE (reference sequence). J lost 3 bases, V lost 7 bases, and 13 bases had no gene match. The DNA for the CDR3 is TGTGCCAGCGCAGACAGGGAAGGTTCAAACTACGAGCAGTACTTC. As protein: CASADREGSNYEQYF.

This chain uses TRBV27 with TRBJ1-4, with D unresolved. The V end lost 3 bases, the J end lost 7 bases, and 6 bases lay between the germline ends. The germline V gene encodes CDR1 MNHEY and CDR2 SMNVEV (reference sequence). This CDR3 comprises 12 residues. CDR3 nucleotide sequence: TGTGCCAGCAGTTTTCGGGGTGAAAAACTGTTTTTT. Translation gives CASSFRGEKLFF.

The chain couples TRBV5-1 to TRBJ1-2; 7 bases agree with TRBD1. V was pared by 4 bases and J by 0 bases, with 9 bases of the junction left unmatched. The CDR3 totals 16 residues. CDR1 is SGHRS and CDR2 is YFSETQ in the germline V gene. The CDR3 sequence: CASSQGQTDANYGYTF. The CDR3 DNA reads as TGCGCCAGCAGCCAGGGACAGACAGATGCTAACTATGGCTACACCTTC.

On this clone itself: One junction end disagrees with the germline gene, perhaps due to a read error. The chain recombines TRBV6-5 with TRBJ1-1; D not resolved. There are 15 residues in the CDR3. The germline V gene encodes CDR1 MNHEY and CDR2 SVGAGI. The CDR3 protein is CASSYSGFLNTGAFF. DNA of the CDR3: TGTGCCAGCAGTTACTCGGGATTTTTGAACACTGGAGCTTTCTTT.

The rearrangement joins TRBV11-3 to TRBJ1-3; D gene ambiguous. This CDR3 has 13 amino acids. Germline CDR1 and CDR2: SGHNT and YENEEA. Trimming removed 4 bases at V and 2 bases at J, with 6 bases between. CDR3 bases: TGTGCCAGCAGCTCCGGACCTGGAAACACCATATATTTT. Translation: CASSSGPGNTIYF.

This clone is a singleton in its sample. The rearrangement uses TRBV11-2 and TRBJ1-1, with D perhaps matching TRBD1 (5 bases). Between the trimmed V and J ends, which lost 1 base and 6 bases, there was a span of 18 bases. This CDR3 comprises 16 residues. From germline, CDR1 is SGHAT and CDR2 FQNNGV. CDR3 loop: CASSLGWGGFNSEAFF. For the CDR3, the DNA is TGTGCCAGCAGCTTAGGTTGGGGGGGGTTTAACTCTGAAGCTTTCTTT.

The V call is TRBV9, the J call TRBJ1-2; the D gene is possibly TRBD1 (5 bases). Germline CDR1 is SGDLS and CDR2 is YYNGEE. The CDR3 length is 17 residues. The germline V and J ends were trimmed by 0 bases and 4 bases, with 19 bases remaining between them. The CDR3 DNA reads as TGTGCCAGCAGCGTAGGGGCAGGGTTCCAAGGCTCCTATGGCTACACCTTC. Its translation is CASSVGAGFQGSYGYTF.

The J gene is TRBJ1-2, the V gene TRBV7-2; 7 positions agree with TRBD1. The CDR3 extends over 15 amino acids. Germline CDR1 SGHTA, CDR2 FQGNSA. V was pared by 5 bases and J by 4 bases, with 10 bases of the junction left unmatched. The CDR3 coding sequence is TGTGCCAGCAGCGCCCCTGGACAGGTCCTCTATGGCTACACCTTC. Protein: CASSAPGQVLYGYTF.

This clone was detected only once. This chain joins TRBV11-3 and TRBJ1-2, with D perhaps TRBD1 (5 bases). The ends were cut back, 3 bases at V and 1 base at J, with 9 bases in the middle. The CDR3 consists of 14 residues. Germline CDR1 SGHNT, CDR2 YENEEA. CDR3 in amino acids: CASSFDRFNYGYTF. DNA for the CDR3: TGTGCCAGCAGCTTCGACAGATTTAACTATGGCTACACCTTC. Full variable domain (missing parts from reference TRBV11-3 and TRBJ1-2): EAGVVQSPRYKIIEKKQPVAFWCNPISGHNTLYWYLQNLGQGPELLIRYENEEAVDDSQLPKDRFSAERLKGVDSTLKIQPAELGDSAVYLCASSFDRFNYGYTFGSGTRLTVV.

The V call is TRBV4-1, the J call TRBJ2-1; D unresolved. CDR3 length: 15 residues. Trimming removed 4 bases from V and 7 bases from J, with 17 bases in between. Looked up from germline, CDR1 is MGHRA and CDR2 is YSYEKL. CDR3 region: CASSLGPGSINEQFF. The CDR3 DNA is TGCGCCAGCAGCCTCGGTCCGGGTTCCATAAATGAGCAGTTCTTC.

The genes are TRBV5-1 and TRBJ2-2, with a possible D match to TRBD2 (5 bases). The V gene's germline CDR1 is SGHRS and CDR2 YFSETQ. The CDR3 has 14 amino acids. Deletions cut 6 bases from V and 3 bases from J, with 12 bases between. The CDR3 bases are TGCGCCAGCAAGGGAGATGGGGACACCGGGGAGCTGTTTTTT. It translates to CASKGDGDTGELFF.

This chain links TRBV6-5 with TRBJ2-1; D might be TRBD1 (5 bases). Germline values: CDR1 MNHEY, CDR2 SVGAGI. The CDR3 is 15 residues long. Trimming removed 2 bases from V and 9 bases from J, with 17 bases in between. CDR3: CASSYMAEYGAEQFF. The CDR3 DNA sequence: TGTGCCAGCAGTTACATGGCAGAGTATGGGGCTGAGCAGTTCTTC.

This clone was seen just once. The J gene is TRBJ2-1, the V gene TRBV30, with 9 bases aligning to TRBD2. With 3 bases clipped from V and 5 bases from J, the junction kept 2 bases outside the gene matches. The germline CDR1 and CDR2 sequences are GTSNPN and SVGIG (reference sequence). The CDR3 contains 13 residues. CDR3 sequence reads: CAWRTSGHNEQFF. For the CDR3, the DNA is TGTGCCTGGAGGACTAGCGGACACAATGAGCAGTTCTTC.

V is TRBV7-9 and J is TRBJ2-1; unclear D gene. CDR1 is SEHNR and CDR2 is FQNEAQ in the germline V gene (reference sequence). The CDR3 extends over 11 amino acids. V was shortened by 2 bases and J by 7 bases, with 3 bases between the two germline ends. The CDR3 region is CASSLTNEQFF. The CDR3 DNA sequence: TGTGCCAGCAGCTTAACAAATGAGCAGTTCTTC.

The J gene is TRBJ1-2, the V gene TRBV11-3, with 7 bases aligning to TRBD1. The CDR3 has 16 residues. J lost 3 bases, V lost 3 bases, and 10 bases had no gene match. Germline CDR1 is SGHNT and CDR2 is YENEEA. CDR3 in amino acids: CASSFGNWTGDYGYTF. The CDR3 coding sequence is TGTGCCAGCAGCTTTGGGAATTGGACAGGTGACTATGGCTACACCTTC.

This clone occurred a few times. The rearrangement links TRBV5-4 to TRBJ1-2, with D hard to call. The germline V gene encodes CDR1 SGHNT and CDR2 YYREEE (reference sequence). V was cut by 0 bases and J by 8 bases, with 14 bases left in between. The CDR3 sequence is 14 residues long. The CDR3 spells CASSLAIELVGYTF. In nucleotides, the CDR3 is TGTGCCAGCAGCTTGGCGATAGAATTAGTGGGCTACACCTTC.